The clone carrying this T cell receptor (beta chain) was picked up a small number of times. The CDR3 has 16 amino acids. Deletions cut 3 bases from V and 6 bases from J, with 18 bases between. Germline-derived CDR1 and CDR2 are LNHNV and YYDKDF (reference sequence). The source of the sample is a study of molecular identifiers for immune sequencing clone quantification. Across the whole study: Five aliquots were made in replicates from the RNA of roughly 20,000 or 100,000 naive CD8 cells, and four were sequenced.

MiXCR, applied by TCRdb to the PCR reads, yields one record per CDR3 protein. The sample lists around 480,000 distinct CDR3 sequences, around 21% occurring once. The genes are TRBV15 and TRBJ1-5, with D hard to call. The receptor was isolated from a human donor in good health. Some libraries in this study had Jurkat cell RNA spiked in. What was sequenced was naive CD8+ T cells from blood, with Jurkat cell RNA spiked in. Subset indicated: FACS-sorted CD8+CD4-CCR7+CD45RA+ naive T cells. The CDR3: CATSSSRGPRGQPQHF. The CDR3 DNA is TGTGCCACCAGCAGCTCCCGCGGCCCGCGCGGTCAGCCCCAGCATTTT.